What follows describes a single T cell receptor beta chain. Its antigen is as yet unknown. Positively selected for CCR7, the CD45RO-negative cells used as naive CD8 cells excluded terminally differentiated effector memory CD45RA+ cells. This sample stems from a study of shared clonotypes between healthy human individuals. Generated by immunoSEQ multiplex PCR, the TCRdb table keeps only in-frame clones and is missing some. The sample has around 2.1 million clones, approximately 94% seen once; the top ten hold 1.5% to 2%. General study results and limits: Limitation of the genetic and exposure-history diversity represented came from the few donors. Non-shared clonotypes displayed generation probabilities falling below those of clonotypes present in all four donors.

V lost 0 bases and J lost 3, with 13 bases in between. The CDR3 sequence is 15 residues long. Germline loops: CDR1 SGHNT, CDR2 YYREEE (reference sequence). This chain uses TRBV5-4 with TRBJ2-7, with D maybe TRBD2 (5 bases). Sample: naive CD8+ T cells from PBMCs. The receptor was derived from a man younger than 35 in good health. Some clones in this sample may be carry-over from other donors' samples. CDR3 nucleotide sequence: TGTGCCAGCAGCTTGGGGGTAGGCGGAGGCTACGAGCAGTACTTC. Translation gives CASSLGVGGGYEQYF.